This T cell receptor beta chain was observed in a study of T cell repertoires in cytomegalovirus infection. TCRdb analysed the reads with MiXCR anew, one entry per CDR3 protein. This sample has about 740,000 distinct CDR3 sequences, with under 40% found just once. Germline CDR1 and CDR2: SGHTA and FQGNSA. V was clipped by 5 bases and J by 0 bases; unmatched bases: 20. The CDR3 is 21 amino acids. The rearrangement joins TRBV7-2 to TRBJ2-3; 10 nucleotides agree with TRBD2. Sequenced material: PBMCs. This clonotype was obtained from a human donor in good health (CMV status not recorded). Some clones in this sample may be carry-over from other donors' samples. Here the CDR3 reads CASSPRHGLAVGPRSTDTQYF. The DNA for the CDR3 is TGTGCCAGCAGCCCCAGACACGGACTAGCGGTCGGACCCCGTAGCACAGATACGCAGTATTTT.